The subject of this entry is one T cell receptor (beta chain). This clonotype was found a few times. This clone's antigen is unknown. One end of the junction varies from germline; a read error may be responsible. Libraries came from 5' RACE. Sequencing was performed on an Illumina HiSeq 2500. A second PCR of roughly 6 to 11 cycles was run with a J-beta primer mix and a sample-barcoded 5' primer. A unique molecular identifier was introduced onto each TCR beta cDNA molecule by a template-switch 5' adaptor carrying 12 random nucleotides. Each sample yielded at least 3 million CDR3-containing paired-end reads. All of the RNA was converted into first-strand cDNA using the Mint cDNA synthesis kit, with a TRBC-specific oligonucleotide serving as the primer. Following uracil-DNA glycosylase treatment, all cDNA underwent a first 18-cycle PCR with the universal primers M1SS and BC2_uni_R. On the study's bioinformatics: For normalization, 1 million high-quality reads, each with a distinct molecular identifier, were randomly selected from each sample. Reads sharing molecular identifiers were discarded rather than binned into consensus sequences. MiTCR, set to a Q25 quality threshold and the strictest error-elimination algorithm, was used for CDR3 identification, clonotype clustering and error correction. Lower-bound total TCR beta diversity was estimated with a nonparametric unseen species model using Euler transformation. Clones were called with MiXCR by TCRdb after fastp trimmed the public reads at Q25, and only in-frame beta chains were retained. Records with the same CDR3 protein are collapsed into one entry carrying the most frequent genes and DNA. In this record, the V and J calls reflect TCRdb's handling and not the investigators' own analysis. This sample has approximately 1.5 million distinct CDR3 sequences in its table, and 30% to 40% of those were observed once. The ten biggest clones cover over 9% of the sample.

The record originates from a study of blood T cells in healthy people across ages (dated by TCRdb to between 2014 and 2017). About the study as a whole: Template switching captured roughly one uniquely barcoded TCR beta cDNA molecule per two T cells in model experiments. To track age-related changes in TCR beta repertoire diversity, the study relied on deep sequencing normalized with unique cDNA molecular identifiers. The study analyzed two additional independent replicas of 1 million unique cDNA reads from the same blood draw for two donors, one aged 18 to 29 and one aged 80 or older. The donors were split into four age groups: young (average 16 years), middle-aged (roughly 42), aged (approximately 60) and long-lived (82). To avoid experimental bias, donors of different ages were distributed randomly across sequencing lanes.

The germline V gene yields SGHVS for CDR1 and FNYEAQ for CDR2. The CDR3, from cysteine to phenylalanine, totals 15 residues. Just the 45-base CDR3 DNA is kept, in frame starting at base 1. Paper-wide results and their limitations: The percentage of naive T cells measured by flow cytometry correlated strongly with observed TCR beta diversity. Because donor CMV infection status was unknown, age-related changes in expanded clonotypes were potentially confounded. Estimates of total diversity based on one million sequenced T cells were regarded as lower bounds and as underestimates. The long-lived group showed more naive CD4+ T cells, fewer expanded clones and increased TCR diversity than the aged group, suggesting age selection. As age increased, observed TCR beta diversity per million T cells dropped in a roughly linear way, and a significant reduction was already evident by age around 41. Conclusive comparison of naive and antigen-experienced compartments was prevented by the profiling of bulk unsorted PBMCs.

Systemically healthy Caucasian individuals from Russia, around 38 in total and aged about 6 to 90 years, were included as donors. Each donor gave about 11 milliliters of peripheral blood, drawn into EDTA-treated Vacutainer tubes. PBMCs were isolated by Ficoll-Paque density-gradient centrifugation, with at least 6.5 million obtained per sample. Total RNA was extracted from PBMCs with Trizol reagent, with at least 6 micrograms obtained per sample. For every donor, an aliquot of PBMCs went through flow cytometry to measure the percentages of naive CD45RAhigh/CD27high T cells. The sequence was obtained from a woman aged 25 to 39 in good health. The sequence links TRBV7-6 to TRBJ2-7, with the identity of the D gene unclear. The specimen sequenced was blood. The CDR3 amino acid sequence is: CASSLMAAYSHEQYF. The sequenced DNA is TGTGCCAGCAGCTTAATGGCAGCCTACTCCCACGAGCAGTACTTC.